A selection of T cell receptor beta chains follows, all from one sample in a study of blood T cell repertoires in COVID-19. Sequenced by immunoSEQ multiplex PCR; TCRdb stores in-frame clones only, minus some. The sample includes about 67,000 clones, roughly 73% seen only once; the top ten take roughly 6.3%. Source material: peripheral blood. These receptors came from a woman aged 55-75 years with acute or convalescent COVID-19. CDR3s include the opening cysteine and the closing phenylalanine or tryptophan. The D gene is left open where the match is weak. A clone size is listed for some rows: how often the clone was seen (once, few, many), or a class if it is expanded.

D gene	V gene	J gene	clone size	CDR3 DNA	CDR3 protein
-	TRBV6-4	TRBJ2-5	-	TGTGCCAGCGTAACCCCAAGTAGGGGGAGACAAGAGACCCAGTACTTC	CASVTPSRGRQETQYF
TRBD1	TRBV7-9	TRBJ1-1	-	TGTGCCAGCAGTAACGGACAGGCCGGGTATGACACTGAAGCTTTCTTT	CASSNGQAGYDTEAFF
-	TRBV29-1	TRBJ1-2	-	TGCAGCGTCGAATGGACAGTCTATGGCTACACCTTC	CSVEWTVYGYTF
-	TRBV6-2/TRBV6-3	TRBJ1-5	few	TGTGCCAGCAGCCAAGACGCCGGGTCCCAGCATTTT	CASSQDAGSQHF
TRBD1	TRBV18	TRBJ2-5	-	TGTGCCAGCTCACCAGGGACAGGGGGCTGGGAGACCCAGTACTTC	CASSPGTGGWETQYF
TRBD1	TRBV2	TRBJ1-1	-	TGTGCCAGCGTAGACAGGGGAACTGAAGCTTTCTTT	CASVDRGTEAFF
-	TRBV10-3	TRBJ2-2	once	TGTGCCATCACCGAGAGAGGGAACACCGGGGAGCTGTTTTTT	CAITERGNTGELFF
-	TRBV14	TRBJ1-2	-	TGTGCCAGCAGCCGCGGGACGATCTTTAACTATGGCTACACCTTC	CASSRGTIFNYGYTF
TRBD1	TRBV19	TRBJ2-3	once	TGTGCCAGTAGTCCGACAGGGACCCAACCTAGCACAGATACGCAGTATTTT	CASSPTGTQPSTDTQYF
-	TRBV28	TRBJ1-4	-	TGTGCCAGCAGTTTCCCGGGACTGGGATCGAGTGGGGAAAAACTGTTTTTT	CASSFPGLGSSGEKLFF
-	TRBV7-2	TRBJ1-2	-	TGTGCCAGCAGCCCCCGGACAGCCTTCTATGGCTACACCTTC	CASSPRTAFYGYTF
-	TRBV6-2/TRBV6-3	TRBJ1-2	-	TGTGCCAGCAGCAGGGGTCTTAACTATGGCTACACCTTC	CASSRGLNYGYTF
-	TRBV2	TRBJ1-1	-	TGTGCCAGCAGAGGGGATCTAGTATCCACTGAAGCTTTCTTT	CASRGDLVSTEAFF
-	TRBV19	TRBJ1-2	-	TGTGCCAGTAGTAGAGTTAGCTATGGCTACACCTTC	CASSRVSYGYTF
-	TRBV6-5	TRBJ2-7	-	TGTGCCAGCTTCCGCGAGTGGTTCGGGCAGTACTTC	CASFREWFGQYF
TRBD1	TRBV11-2	TRBJ2-7	-	TGTGCCAGCAGCTTTGGGACAGGGACCGAGCAGTACTTC	CASSFGTGTEQYF
-	TRBV5-6	TRBJ1-5	-	TGTGCCAGCAGCCCCGGACAAGGCCAGCCCCAGCATTTT	CASSPGQGQPQHF
-	TRBV3-1/TRBV3-2	TRBJ1-2	-	TGTGCCAGCAGCCAAGGCGGCGGAAACTATGGCTACACCTTC	CASSQGGGNYGYTF
TRBD2	TRBV19	TRBJ2-5	-	TGTGCCAGTAGTATCGGGAGACTAGCGGGGGGGCGAGAGACCCAGTACTTC	CASSIGRLAGGRETQYF
TRBD1	TRBV2	TRBJ2-5	-	TGTGCCAGCAGTGCGGACAGGTCTAGGGAGACCCAGTACTTC	CASSADRSRETQYF
TRBD1	TRBV3-1/TRBV3-2	TRBJ2-7	-	TGTGCCAGCAGCCAAGGCAGCCGGGACAGGGGCGACGAGCAGTACTTC	CASSQGSRDRGDEQYF
-	TRBV5-8	TRBJ2-1	-	TGTGCCAGCAGCTTCGGGCGGGTCTACAATGAGCAGTTCTTC	CASSFGRVYNEQFF
-	TRBV5-1	TRBJ2-2	-	TGCGCCAGCAGTCCACGTCAAACAGGGTCCACCGGGGAGCTGTTTTTT	CASSPRQTGSTGELFF
TRBD1	TRBV10-2	TRBJ1-3	few	TGCGCCAGCAGTGTCACAGGGGCTGGAAACACCATATATTTT	CASSVTGAGNTIYF
-	TRBV7-2	TRBJ2-3	-	TGTGCCAGCAGCAGGGGACAGCTCGGCGGGATAGATACGCAGTATTTT	CASSRGQLGGIDTQYF
-	TRBV20-1	TRBJ2-7	-	TGCAGTGCTAGTCCCCCGGGGGAATACGAGCAGTACTTC	CSASPPGEYEQYF
-	TRBV3-1/TRBV3-2	TRBJ2-7	-	TGTGCCAGCAGCCTCCGGACAGCCTACGAGCAGTACTTC	CASSLRTAYEQYF
-	TRBV5-1	TRBJ2-2	-	TGCGCCAGCAGCTTGACAGGGCCCACCGGGGAGCTGTTTTTT	CASSLTGPTGELFF
-	TRBV6-5	TRBJ1-5	-	TGTGCCAGCGATGACAGGCGTCGGCAGCCCCAGCATTTT	CASDDRRRQPQHF
-	TRBV7-6	TRBJ1-5	-	TGTGCCAGCAGCTTAGGCGGGGGTAGGAGTCAGCCCCAGCATTTT	CASSLGGGRSQPQHF